These T cell receptor beta chains were read from a single sample in a study of blood T cell repertoires in COVID-19. Using immunoSEQ multiplex PCR, the repertoire was profiled, and TCRdb retains in-frame clones only, with some absent. The sample lists about 190,000 clones, roughly 90% occurring once. Sequencing was performed on peripheral blood. Receptors were obtained from a man aged 35 to 55 with acute or convalescent COVID-19. Each CDR3 is given with its conserved first and last residue. D genes are given only for firm matches.

>TRBV5-5|TRBJ1-1|NA
CASSLGGLVTEAFF
TGTGCCAGCAGCTTAGGGGGTTTAGTCACTGAAGCTTTCTTT
>TRBV7-2|TRBJ1-1|NA
CASSRLGGNTEAFF
TGTGCCAGCAGCAGATTAGGGGGAAACACTGAAGCTTTCTTT
>TRBV10-1|TRBJ1-5|NA
CARLNQPQHF
TGCGCCAGACTAAATCAGCCCCAGCATTTT
>TRBV3-1/TRBV3-2|TRBJ1-5|NA
CASSLGGVAQPQHF
TGTGCCAGCAGCCTTGGGGGGGTGGCTCAGCCCCAGCATTTT
>TRBV24-1|TRBJ1-2|NA
CATSDSGAYGYTF
TGTGCCACCAGTGACTCTGGAGCTTATGGCTACACCTTC
>TRBV23-1|TRBJ1-5|NA
CASSQSGRGNQPQHF
TGCGCCAGCAGTCAATCGGGGAGGGGCAATCAGCCCCAGCATTTT
>TRBV13|TRBJ1-2|TRBD1
CASSYDRGTGYTF
TGTGCCAGCAGCTACGACAGGGGGACTGGCTACACCTTC
>TRBV27|TRBJ2-5|NA
CASRGWNSETQYF
TGTGCCAGCCGGGGTTGGAATTCCGAGACCCAGTACTTC
>TRBV5-1|TRBJ2-5|NA
CASSFYSGPQETQYF
TGCGCCAGCAGCTTTTATAGCGGCCCCCAAGAGACCCAGTACTTC
>TRBV5-1|TRBJ1-4|NA
CASSLVGATNEKLFF
TGCGCCAGCAGCTTGGTCGGGGCAACTAATGAAAAACTGTTTTTT
>TRBV11-2|TRBJ1-1|NA
CASSLTYRNTEAFF
TGTGCCAGCAGCTTAACATACAGGAACACTGAAGCTTTCTTT